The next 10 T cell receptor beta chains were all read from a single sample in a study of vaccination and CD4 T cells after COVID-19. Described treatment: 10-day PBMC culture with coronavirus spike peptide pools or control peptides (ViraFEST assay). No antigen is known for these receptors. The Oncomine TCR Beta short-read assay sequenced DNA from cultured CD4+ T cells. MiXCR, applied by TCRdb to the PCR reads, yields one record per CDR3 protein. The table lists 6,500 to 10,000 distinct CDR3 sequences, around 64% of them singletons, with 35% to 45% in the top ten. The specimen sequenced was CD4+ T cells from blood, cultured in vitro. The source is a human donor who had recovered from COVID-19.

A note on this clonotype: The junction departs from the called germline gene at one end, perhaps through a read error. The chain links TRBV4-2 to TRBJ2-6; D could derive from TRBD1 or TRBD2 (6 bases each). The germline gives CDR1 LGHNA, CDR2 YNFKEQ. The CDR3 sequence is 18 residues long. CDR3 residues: CASSQDLGGGSGANVLTF. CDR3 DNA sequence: TGTGCCAGCAGCCAAGATTTGGGGGGCGGCTCTGGGGCTAACGTCCTGACTTTC.

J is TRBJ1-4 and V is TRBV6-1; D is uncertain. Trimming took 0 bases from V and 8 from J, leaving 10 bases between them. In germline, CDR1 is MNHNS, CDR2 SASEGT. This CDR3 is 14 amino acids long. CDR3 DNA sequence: TGTGCCAGCAGTGAAGCGCCCCAGTGGGAAAAACTGTTTTTT. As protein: CASSEAPQWEKLFF.

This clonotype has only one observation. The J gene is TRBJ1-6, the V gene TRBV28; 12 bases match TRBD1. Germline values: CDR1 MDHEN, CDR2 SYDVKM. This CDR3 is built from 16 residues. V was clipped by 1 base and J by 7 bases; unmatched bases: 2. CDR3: CASSLYGTGGNSPLHF. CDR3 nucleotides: TGTGCCAGCAGTTTATATGGGACAGGGGGCAATTCACCCCTCCACTTT.

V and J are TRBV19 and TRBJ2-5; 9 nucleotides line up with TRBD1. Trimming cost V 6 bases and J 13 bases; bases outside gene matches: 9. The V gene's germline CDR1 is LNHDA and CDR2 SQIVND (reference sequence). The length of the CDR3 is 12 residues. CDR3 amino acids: CASRDSWDRVYF. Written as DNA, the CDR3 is TGTGCCAGTAGGGATTCCTGGGACAGGGTGTACTTC.

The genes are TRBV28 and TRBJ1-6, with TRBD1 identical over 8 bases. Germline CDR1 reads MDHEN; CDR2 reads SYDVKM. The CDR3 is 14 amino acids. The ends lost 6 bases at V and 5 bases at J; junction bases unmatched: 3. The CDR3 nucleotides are TGTGCCAGCAGCCACAGGGGGGATAATTCACCCCTCCACTTT. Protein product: CASSHRGDNSPLHF.

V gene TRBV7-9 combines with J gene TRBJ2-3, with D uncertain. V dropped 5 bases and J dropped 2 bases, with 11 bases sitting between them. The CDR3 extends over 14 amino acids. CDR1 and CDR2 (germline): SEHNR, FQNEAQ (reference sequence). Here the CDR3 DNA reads TGTGCCAGCAGCCCAGAAGGGATCACAGATACGCAGTATTTT. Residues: CASSPEGITDTQYF.

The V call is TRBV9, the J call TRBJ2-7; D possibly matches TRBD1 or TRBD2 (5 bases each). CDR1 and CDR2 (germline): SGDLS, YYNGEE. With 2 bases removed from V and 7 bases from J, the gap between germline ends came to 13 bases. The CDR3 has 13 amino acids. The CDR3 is CASSVRGVGEQYF. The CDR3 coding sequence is TGTGCCAGCAGCGTCCGAGGGGTGGGAGAGCAGTACTTC.

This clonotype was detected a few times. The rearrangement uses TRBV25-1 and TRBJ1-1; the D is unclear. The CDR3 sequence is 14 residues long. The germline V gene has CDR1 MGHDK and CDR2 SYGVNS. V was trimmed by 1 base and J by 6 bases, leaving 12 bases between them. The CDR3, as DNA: TGTGCCAGCAGTGAATCCGGGTCTAGGGCTGAAGCTTTCTTT. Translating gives CASSESGSRAEAFF.

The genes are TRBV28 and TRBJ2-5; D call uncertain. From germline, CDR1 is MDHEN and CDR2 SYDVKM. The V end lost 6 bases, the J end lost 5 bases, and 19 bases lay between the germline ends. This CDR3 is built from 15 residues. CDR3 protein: CASSGPDGPRETQYF. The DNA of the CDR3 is TGTGCCAGCAGCGGACCCGACGGACCGAGGGAGACCCAGTACTTC.

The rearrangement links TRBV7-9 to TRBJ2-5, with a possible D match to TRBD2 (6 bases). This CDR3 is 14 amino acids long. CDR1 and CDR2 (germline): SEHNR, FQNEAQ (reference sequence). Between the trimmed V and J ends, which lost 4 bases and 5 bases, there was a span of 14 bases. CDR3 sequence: CASSSRVGGETQYF. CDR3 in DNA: TGTGCCAGCAGCTCGCGCGTTGGGGGGGAGACCCAGTACTTC.